The TCR beta chain under discussion was sequenced for a study of T cells in Graves' hyperthyroidism and ophthalmopathy. General observations from the study: Patients with ophthalmopathy were separated from those with stable hyperthyroidism by a 13 V-J model. The blood repertoire included most of the expanded thyroid clonotypes above 0.001.

The CDR3 consists of 15 residues. The V and J ends lost 6 bases and 0 bases, in that order; junction bases with no gene match: 6. CDR1 and CDR2 from the germline V gene are MDHEN and SYDVKM. Uncontrolled infection, other autoimmune disease, pregnancy or lactation led to exclusion. As regards this clonotype: Antigen: not known.

From RNA transcripts, TCR beta CDR3 regions were amplified. The HTBI primer set drove a first-round RT-PCR of the TCR CDR3. TCRdb passed the multiplex PCR reads through MiXCR, listing each CDR3 protein once. The table includes 550,000 to 700,000 distinct CDR3 sequences, roughly 50% detected once. The rearrangement uses TRBV28 and TRBJ2-7, with 9 bases lining up with TRBD1. The sequencing sample was made of peripheral blood or thyroid tissue (not recorded which). The clonotype originates from an adult woman with Graves' disease, either hyperthyroidism or ophthalmopathy (not recorded which). The CDR3 region has the DNA TGTGCCAGCAGCCCCGTGGGACAGGGCTCCTACGAGCAGTACTTC. This gives the protein CASSPVGQGSYEQYF.